These 14 T cell receptor beta chains share one sample of origin, sequenced in a study of cytomegalovirus exposure and HLA in healthy donors (dated by TCRdb to about 2017). Library method: the immunoSEQ multiplex PCR assay. The multiplex PCR relied on a mix of 60 forward primers for TCR Vbeta segments and 13 reverse primers for TCR Jbeta segments. The clones in this table, taken by TCRdb from immuneACCESS, are in-frame only. Not every clone is retained; where verified, under half of the shortfall comes from an unresolved V gene, and the cause of the rest is unknown. This sample's records show just over 150,000 clones. Over 1% of the sample comes from the top ten. What was sequenced was PBMCs. The receptors were gathered from a woman aged 55 to 70 in good health and CMV-seronegative.

V usage is TRBV11-3 and J usage is TRBJ2-2; 7 positions agree with TRBD2. Germline V gene lookup returns CDR1 SGHNT and CDR2 YENEEA. Trimming cost V 0 bases and J 6 bases; bases outside gene matches: 13. The CDR3 length is 18 residues. The CDR3 here is CASSLEWGGPTRSGELFF. DNA of the CDR3: TGTGCCAGCAGCTTAGAATGGGGGGGACCCACAAGGTCCGGGGAGCTGTTTTTT. The full variable domain, completed using reference TRBV11-3 and TRBJ2-2, is EAGVVQSPRYKIIEKKQPVAFWCNPISGHNTLYWYLQNLGQGPELLIRYENEEAVDDSQLPKDRFSAERLKGVDSTLKIQPAELGDSAVYLCASSLEWGGPTRSGELFFGEGSRLTVL.

CDR3 in amino acids: CSVVSGGVDQPQHF. The DNA for the CDR3 is TGCAGCGTTGTGTCAGGGGGCGTTGATCAGCCCCAGCATTTT. V usage is TRBV29-1 and J usage is TRBJ1-5, with TRBD1 matching 8 bases. Germline V CDR1 and CDR2: SQVTM, ANQGSEA. The CDR3 is made up of 14 amino acids. V lost 4 bases, J lost 5 bases, and 7 bases stayed unmatched.

The chain carries TRBV7-3 and TRBJ2-1, with 7 bases that match TRBD2. J lost 6 bases, V lost 3 bases, and 5 bases had no gene match. The CDR3 is 14 amino acids. Germline loops: CDR1 SGHTA, CDR2 FQGTGA. The CDR3 loop is CASSFRTSSNEQFF. DNA of the CDR3: TGTGCCAGCAGCTTCCGGACTAGTAGCAATGAGCAGTTCTTC.

CDR3 protein: CASSQDPSGDQFF. The CDR3, as DNA: TGTGCCAGCAGCCAGGACCCTAGCGGGGATCAGTTCTTC. The rearrangement joins TRBV4-2 to TRBJ2-1, with TRBD2 matching over 9 bases. The CDR3 has 13 residues. The germline CDR1 and CDR2 sequences are LGHNA and YNFKEQ. The ends lost 3 bases at V and 13 bases at J; junction bases unmatched: 7.

The chain employs TRBV7-8 and TRBJ1-5; 8 bases match TRBD1. CDR1 and CDR2 (germline): SGHVS, FQNEAQ. The CDR3 length is 14 residues. The V gene end was trimmed by 5 bases and the J gene end by 4 bases; junction bases not matched to a gene: 4. The CDR3 region is CASSGRTGNQPQHF. CDR3 DNA: TGTGCCAGCAGCGGAAGGACAGGGAATCAGCCCCAGCATTTT.

This chain uses TRBV11-2 with TRBJ2-7; maybe TRBD1 (5 bases). The CDR3 has 11 residues. The germline V gene encodes CDR1 SGHAT and CDR2 FQNNGV. Trimming pared 8 bases from V and 6 bases from J, leaving 11 bases between. Here the CDR3 DNA reads TGTGCCAGCCGCAGGGCACGCGAGCAGTACTTC. Its protein is CASRRAREQYF.

The chain couples TRBV11-2 to TRBJ2-3; D is possibly TRBD1 (5 bases). This CDR3 contains 12 residues. The V end was cut by 3 bases, the J end by 6 bases, with 7 bases between. CDR1 is SGHAT and CDR2 is FQNNGV in the germline V gene. The chain's CDR3 is CASSLDTDTQYF. CDR3 bases: TGTGCCAGCAGCTTGGACACGGATACGCAGTATTTT.

This rearrangement joins TRBV7-3 to TRBJ1-5, with a tentative D call TRBD1 (6 bases). The CDR3 is 15 amino acids. The germline CDR1 and CDR2 sequences are SGHTA and FQGTGA. V lost 3 bases, J lost 1 base, and 10 bases lay in between. CDR3 loop: CASSLEQGSNQPQHF. CDR3 bases: TGTGCCAGCAGCTTGGAACAGGGAAGCAATCAGCCCCAGCATTTT.

The chain uses TRBV7-7 and TRBJ2-5; no reliable D call. The CDR3 runs to 15 residues. The germline V gene has CDR1 SSHAT and CDR2 FNYEAQ (reference sequence). The germline V and J ends were trimmed by 6 bases and 4 bases, with 18 bases remaining between them. The CDR3 DNA reads as TGTGCCAGCAGTAAGAGGAGCCAGTCCTTAGAGACCCAGTACTTC. It yields the protein CASSKRSQSLETQYF.

V usage is TRBV18 and J usage is TRBJ1-1, with 8 bases lining up with TRBD1. This CDR3 comprises 14 residues. The germline V gene has CDR1 KGHSH and CDR2 LQKENI. Trimming removed 6 bases from V and 3 bases from J; junction bases left unmatched: 6. CDR3 sequence reads: CASSRDRPDTEAFF. The CDR3 bases are TGTGCCAGCTCGCGGGACAGGCCTGACACTGAAGCTTTCTTT.

The J gene is TRBJ2-1, the V gene TRBV6-5; tentatively, D is TRBD1 (5 bases). V was pared by 2 bases and J by 4 bases, with 6 bases between. The CDR3 totals 13 residues. Germline V CDR1 and CDR2: MNHEY, SVGAGI. This CDR3 is CASSYRGYNEQFF. CDR3 DNA sequence: TGTGCCAGCAGTTACAGGGGTTACAATGAGCAGTTCTTC.

The chain employs TRBV5-1 and TRBJ1-1, with 7 positions matching TRBD1. The CDR3 loop spans 16 amino acids. Germline-derived CDR1 and CDR2 are SGHRS and YFSETQ. The J segment lost 3 bases and the V segment lost 4 bases, leaving 12 bases of the junction unmatched. The CDR3 DNA reads as TGCGCCAGCAGCCCGGGGGACAGCCCGACCCACACTGAAGCTTTCTTT. It translates to CASSPGDSPTHTEAFF.

This rearrangement joins TRBV23-1 to TRBJ2-7; 14 bases fit TRBD2. TRBV23-1 is recorded as an ORF, its role being uncertain. The CDR3 covers 16 residues. J gave up 3 bases and V 5 bases, and 6 bases lay outside the gene matches. In DNA, the CDR3 is TGCGCCAGCAGTGAGGGACTAGCGGGAGTTCGCTACGAGCAGTACTTC. Its protein product is CASSEGLAGVRYEQYF.

The V call is TRBV12-2, the J call TRBJ1-5; the table gives TRBD1 as D, unverified against the DNA. TRBV12-2 is marked as a pseudogene. The CDR3 runs to 16 residues. This CDR3 reads CASRLGLDRSNQPQHF. The DNA for the CDR3 is TGTGCAAGTCGCTTAGGCCTAGACAGGAGCAATCAGCCCCAGCATTTT.